The 2 T cell receptor beta chains below come from one sample, sequenced in a study of cytomegalovirus exposure and HLA in healthy donors. PCR employed 60 Vbeta and 13 Jbeta primers. Profiled with immunoSEQ multiplex PCR; TCRdb holds only in-frame clones, not every one. This table holds tens of thousands of clones. Source material: PBMCs. These TCRs come from a woman in her thirties or forties in good health and CMV-seronegative.

J is TRBJ2-7 and V is TRBV7-9, with a weak D call TRBD2 (6 bases). Germline lookup yields CDR1 SEHNR and CDR2 FQNEAQ (reference sequence). The CDR3 sequence is 14 residues long. Trimming left V 3 bases short and J 3 bases short, with 12 bases between. The CDR3: CASSFGGTGYEQYF. CDR3 bases: TGTGCCAGCAGCTTCGGAGGGACCGGCTACGAGCAGTACTTC.

V and J are TRBV27 and TRBJ1-1; TRBD1 agrees at 7 bases. The CDR3 consists of 14 residues. The V gene end was trimmed by 6 bases and the J gene end by 5 bases; junction bases not matched to a gene: 9. Germline V gene lookup returns CDR1 MNHEY and CDR2 SMNVEV (reference sequence). CDR3 in amino acids: CASSVRNRGTEAFF. CDR3 in DNA: TGTGCCAGCAGCGTCCGTAACAGGGGTACTGAAGCTTTCTTT.